These T cell receptor beta chains were read from a single sample in a study of cytotoxic CD8 clonotypes in ibrutinib-treated CLL. Data came from immunoSEQ multiplex PCR; TCRdb stores just in-frame clones and leaves some out. The profile shows approximately 130,000 clones, 84% of them singletons. Source: PBMCs, taken after 24 months of ibrutinib treatment. These receptor sequences come from a human donor with chronic lymphocytic leukemia. Each CDR3 is given without its conserved first and last residue.

v_gene,len,j_gene,CDR3aa
TRBV5-4,13,TRBJ1-1,ASSLVTGPLTEAF
TRBV7-2,11,TRBJ1-2,ASSLDPQGGYT
TRBV7-9,15,TRBJ1-5,ASSPLTGQGSNQPQH
TRBV5-4,12,TRBJ1-1,ASSGTGERPEAF
TRBV25-1,15,TRBJ1-2,ASSESDRGSLVGGYT
TRBV19,9,TRBJ1-2,ASSMRGGYT
TRBV6-6,14,TRBJ1-5,ASSYSDGDGNQPQH
TRBV7-2,11,TRBJ2-5,ASSLGLVETQY
TRBV6-1,14,TRBJ2-5,ASSAVGGSRGETQY
TRBV6-1,12,TRBJ2-7,ASQRMGTSYEQY
TRBV6-6,14,TRBJ2-3,ASSQGLGQGLDTQY
TRBV13,15,TRBJ2-3,ASSVGTSGLSTDTQY
TRBV18,12,TRBJ2-3,ASSPRGPTDTQY
TRBV7-8,14,TRBJ1-1,ASSPYRFGGNTEAF
TRBV4-2,14,TRBJ2-7,ASSQDPKTGAYEQY
TRBV10-3,13,TRBJ1-4,ASGGGPATNEKLF
TRBV9,11,TRBJ1-2,ASSVIANYGYT
TRBV18,14,TRBJ2-5,ASSPQQDRSPETQY
TRBV5-6,14,TRBJ2-3,ASSLTGPTVSDTQY
TRBV5-1,13,TRBJ2-7,ASSLTGLTPYEQY
TRBV18,12,TRBJ1-4,ASAPGQFNEKLF
TRBV4-2,15,TRBJ1-4,ASSQGDLSGAGEKLF
TRBV10-3,12,TRBJ2-5,AIRPRVGSETQY
TRBV28,11,TRBJ2-7,ASSLIWDYEQY
TRBV19,13,TRBJ1-2,ASSMTAGTNYGYT
TRBV19,17,TRBJ2-1,ASSTLPGLAGGSYNEQF
TRBV6-6,14,TRBJ2-2,ASSYNRGGGTGELF
TRBV7-9,11,TRBJ1-2,ASSARVYYGYT
TRBV4-3,11,.,ASSLRGGGEQY
TRBV15,15,TRBJ1-3,ATSRLSGGNSGNTIY
TRBV5-6,14,TRBJ2-5,ASSPRYVDKRETQY
TRBV7-2,13,TRBJ2-7,ASSFTLQGSYEQY
TRBV18,13,TRBJ2-5,ASSRNRGPQETQY
TRBV7-3,11,TRBJ1-2,ASSLSRGDGYT
TRBV6-6,11,TRBJ2-7,ASSLSPSYEQY
TRBV5-1,11,TRBJ1-1,ASSWGGDTEAF
TRBV7-2,13,TRBJ1-2,ASSLGGGYNYGYT
TRBV7-2,13,TRBJ2-7,ASSLATDSPYEQY
TRBV4-1,12,TRBJ2-5,ASSQSRGQETQY
TRBV27,14,TRBJ2-2,ASSLLAGGNTGELF
TRBV19,13,TRBJ2-7,ASSMSFRASYEQY
TRBV6-7,15,TRBJ1-5,ASSQTGDVIGNQPQH
TRBV7-2,13,TRBJ2-1,ASSLAAGGFNEQF
TRBV6-5,10,TRBJ1-1,ASSYSRGEAF
TRBV27,13,TRBJ1-2,ATQPAGTGGYGYT
TRBV7-3,12,TRBJ2-2,ASSPPENTGELF
TRBV2,14,TRBJ2-2,ASTLEGQTNTGELF
TRBV5-4,13,TRBJ2-7,ASSLAAGGSYEQY
TRBV2,12,TRBJ1-2,ASSDRTHSGGYT
TRBV5-4,11,TRBJ1-1,ASTGRVNTEAF
TRBV19,13,TRBJ2-2,ASSIPGFNTGELF
TRBV7-2,12,TRBJ1-3,ASSRDRAGNTIY
TRBV5-8,13,TRBJ1-1,ASSLRVTGGSEAF
TRBV18,10,.,ASSGGGYEQY
TRBV5-1,14,TRBJ2-6,ASSLGTQSGANVLT
TRBV19,10,TRBJ1-5,ASGQGNQPQH
TRBV29-1,9,TRBJ1-1,SVGKYTEAF
TRBV2,13,TRBJ1-5,ASSELWGAYQPQH
TRBV1,11,TRBJ2-5,TSSQEVPVTQY
TRBV11-2,10,TRBJ1-5,ASSLGNQPQH